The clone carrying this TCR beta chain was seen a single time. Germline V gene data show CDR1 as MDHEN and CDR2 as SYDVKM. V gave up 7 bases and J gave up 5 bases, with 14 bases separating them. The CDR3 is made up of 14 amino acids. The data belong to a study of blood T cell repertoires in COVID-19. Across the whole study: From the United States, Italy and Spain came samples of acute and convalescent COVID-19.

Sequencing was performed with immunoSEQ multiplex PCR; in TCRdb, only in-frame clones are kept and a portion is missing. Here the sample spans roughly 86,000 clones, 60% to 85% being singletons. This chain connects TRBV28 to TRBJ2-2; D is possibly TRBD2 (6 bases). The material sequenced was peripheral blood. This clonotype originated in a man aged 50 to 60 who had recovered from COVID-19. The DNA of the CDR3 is TGTGCCAGCATAGGTACTAGCTTTACCGGGGAGCTGTTTTTT. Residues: CASIGTSFTGELFF.